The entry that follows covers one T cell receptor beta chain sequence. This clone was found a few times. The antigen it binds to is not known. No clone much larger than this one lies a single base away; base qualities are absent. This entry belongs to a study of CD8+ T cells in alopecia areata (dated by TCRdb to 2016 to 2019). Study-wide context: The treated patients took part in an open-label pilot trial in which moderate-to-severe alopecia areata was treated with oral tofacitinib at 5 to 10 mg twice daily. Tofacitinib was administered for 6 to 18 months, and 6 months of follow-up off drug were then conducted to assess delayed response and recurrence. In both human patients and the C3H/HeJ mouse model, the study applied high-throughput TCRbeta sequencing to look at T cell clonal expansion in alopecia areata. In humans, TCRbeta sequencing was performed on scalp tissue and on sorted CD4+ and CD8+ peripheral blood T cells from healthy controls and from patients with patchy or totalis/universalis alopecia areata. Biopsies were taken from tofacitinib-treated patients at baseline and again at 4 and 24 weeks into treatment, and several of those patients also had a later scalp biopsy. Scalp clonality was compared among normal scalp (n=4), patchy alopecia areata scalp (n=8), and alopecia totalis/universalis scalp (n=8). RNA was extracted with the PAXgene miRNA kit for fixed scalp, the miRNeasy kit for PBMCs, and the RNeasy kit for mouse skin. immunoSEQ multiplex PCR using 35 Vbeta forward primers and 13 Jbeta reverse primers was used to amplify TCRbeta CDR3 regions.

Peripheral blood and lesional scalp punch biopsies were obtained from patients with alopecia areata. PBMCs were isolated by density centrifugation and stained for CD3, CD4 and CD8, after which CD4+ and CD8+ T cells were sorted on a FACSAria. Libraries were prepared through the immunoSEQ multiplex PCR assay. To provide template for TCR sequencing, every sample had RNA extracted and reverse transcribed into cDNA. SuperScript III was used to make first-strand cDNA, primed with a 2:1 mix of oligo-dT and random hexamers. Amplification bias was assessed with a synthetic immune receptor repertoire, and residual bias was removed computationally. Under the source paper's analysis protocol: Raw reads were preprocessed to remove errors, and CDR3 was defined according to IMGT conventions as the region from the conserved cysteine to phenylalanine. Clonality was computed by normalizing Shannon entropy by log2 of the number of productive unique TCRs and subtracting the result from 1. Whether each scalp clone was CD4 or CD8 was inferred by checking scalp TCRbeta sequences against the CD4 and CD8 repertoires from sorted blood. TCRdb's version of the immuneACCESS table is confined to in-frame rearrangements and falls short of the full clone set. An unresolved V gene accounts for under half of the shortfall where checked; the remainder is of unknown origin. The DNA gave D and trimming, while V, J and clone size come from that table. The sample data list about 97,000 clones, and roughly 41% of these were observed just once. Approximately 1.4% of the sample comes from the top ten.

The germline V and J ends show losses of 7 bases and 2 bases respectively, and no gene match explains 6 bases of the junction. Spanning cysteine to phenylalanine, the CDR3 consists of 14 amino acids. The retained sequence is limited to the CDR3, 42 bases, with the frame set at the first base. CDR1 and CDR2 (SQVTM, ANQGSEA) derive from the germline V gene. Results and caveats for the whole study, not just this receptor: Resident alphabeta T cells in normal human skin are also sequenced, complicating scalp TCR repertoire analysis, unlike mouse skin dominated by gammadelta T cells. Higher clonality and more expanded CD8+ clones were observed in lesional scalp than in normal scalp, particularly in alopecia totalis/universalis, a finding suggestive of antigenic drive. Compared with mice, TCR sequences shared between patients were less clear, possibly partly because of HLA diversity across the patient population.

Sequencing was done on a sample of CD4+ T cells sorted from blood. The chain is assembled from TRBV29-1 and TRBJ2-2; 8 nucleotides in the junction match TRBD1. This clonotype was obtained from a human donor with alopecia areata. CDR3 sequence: CSADRGGNTGELFF. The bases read TGCAGCGCAGACAGGGGCGGTAACACCGGGGAGCTGTTTTTT.